A single sample is the source of the 31 T cell receptor beta chains below, sequenced in a study of patients and donors after allogeneic stem cell transplantation. TCRdb fed the RT-PCR reads into MiXCR, producing one record per CDR3 protein. Of approximately 150,000 distinct CDR3 sequences detected, approximately 37% appear once; the ten largest clones hold 40% to 55%. Sequenced: blood, either unsorted or a sorted T cell fraction (not recorded which). The receptors derive from a human donor who was either an allogeneic HSCT recipient or a stem cell or donor lymphocyte infusion donor (not recorded which). It is not recorded whose cells these are; they may come from a transplant donor.

This clonotype was detected a few times. V usage is TRBV7-2 and J usage is TRBJ1-4; no firm D call. This CDR3 contains 16 residues. Germline V gene lookup returns CDR1 SGHTA and CDR2 FQGNSA. Trimming stripped 2 bases from V and 0 bases from J, with 10 bases between. The CDR3 region is CASSLIGIATNEKLFF. The CDR3 DNA follows: TGTGCCAGCAGCTTAATCGGTATTGCAACTAATGAAAAACTGTTTTTT.

The rearrangement uses TRBV12-3 or TRBV12-4 and TRBJ2-7; 7 nucleotides agree with TRBD1. This CDR3 has 17 amino acids. V trimming: 3 bases; J trimming: 2 bases; junction bases outside the gene matches: 13. The CDR3 protein is CASSFAERGQLTYEQYV. DNA for the CDR3: TGTGCCAGCAGTTTTGCTGAAAGGGGGCAACTAACCTACGAGCAGTACGTC.

The rearrangement links TRBV7-2 to TRBJ2-3; D perhaps matches TRBD2 (5 bases). This CDR3 region has 14 residues. CDR1 is SGHTA and CDR2 is FQGNSA in the germline V gene. Between the trimmed V and J ends, which lost 1 base and 4 bases, there was a span of 9 bases. The CDR3 loop reads CASSLGYGADTQYF. CDR3 sequence (DNA): TGTGCCAGCAGCTTAGGGTACGGGGCAGATACGCAGTATTTT.

This clonotype was seen a few times. This rearrangement joins TRBV5-1 to TRBJ1-1; the D gene is possibly TRBD1 (5 bases). Per germline, CDR1 SGHRS and CDR2 YFSETQ. The CDR3 totals 17 residues. Trimming stripped 3 bases from V and 0 bases from J, with 18 bases between. The CDR3 nucleotides are TGCGCCAGCAGCTCCCCGGAGAGAGGGGTGATGAACACTGAAGCTTTCTTT. This translates into CASSSPERGVMNTEAFF.

This clonotype was observed a handful of times. This chain links TRBV7-8 with TRBJ1-2, with a possible D match to TRBD1 (6 bases). Trimming shortened V by 1 base and J by 0 bases, and 9 bases separated the two germline ends. Germline CDR1 is SGHVS and CDR2 is FQNEAQ. The CDR3 totals 15 residues. DNA for the CDR3: TGTGCCAGCAGCTTAGGACAGGAGACTAACTATGGCTACACCTTC. Its protein is CASSLGQETNYGYTF.

V is TRBV15 and J is TRBJ2-3; 9 positions match TRBD2. V was pared by 6 bases and J by 3 bases, with 7 bases of the junction left unmatched. The CDR3 extends over 15 amino acids. Germline CDR1 LNHNV, CDR2 YYDKDF (reference sequence). CDR3 protein: CATRRLAGNTDTQYF. CDR3 DNA: TGTGCCACCAGACGGCTAGCGGGGAATACAGATACGCAGTATTTT.

This clonotype was seen only a few times. The chain couples TRBV27 to TRBJ1-5, with 8 bases fitting TRBD1. V shed 4 bases, J shed 3 bases, and the junction held 2 bases outside the gene matches. The CDR3 runs 14 residues. Germline-derived CDR1 and CDR2 are MNHEY and SMNVEV (reference sequence). CDR3 loop: CASSYRGNNQPQHF. In nucleotides, the CDR3 is TGTGCCAGCAGTTACAGGGGGAACAATCAGCCCCAGCATTTT.

In this sample, this clonotype turned up a few times. The CDR3 sequence: CSASHDTGELFF. The CDR3 coding sequence is TGCAGTGCTAGCCACGACACCGGGGAGCTGTTTTTT. This sequence joins TRBV20-1 and TRBJ2-2; D gene ambiguous. CDR3 length: 12 amino acids. With 3 bases removed from V and 3 bases from J, the gap between germline ends came to 5 bases. CDR1 is DFQATT and CDR2 is SNEGSKA in the germline V gene (reference sequence).

This clonotype was seen more than once but under ten times. The J gene is TRBJ1-5, the V gene TRBV27; 9 bases fit TRBD1. The V segment lost 3 bases and the J segment 5 bases; nucleotides outside the gene matches: 8. CDR3 length: 16 amino acids. Germline loops: CDR1 MNHEY, CDR2 SMNVEV (reference sequence). The CDR3 region has the DNA TGTGCCAGCAGTTTGGGGACGGACAGGGGAGATCAGCCCCAGCATTTT. It codes for CASSLGTDRGDQPQHF.

V is TRBV7-2 and J is TRBJ1-4, with D possibly TRBD1 on 6 matching bases. Trimming pared 4 bases from V and 8 bases from J, leaving 11 bases between. CDR1 is SGHTA, CDR2 FQGNSA, per germline. The CDR3 is made up of 13 amino acids. CDR3 protein: CASSSRGTEKLFF. The CDR3 DNA reads as TGTGCCAGCAGCTCCCGTGGGACAGAAAAACTGTTTTTT. Variable domain in full (rest from reference TRBV7-2 and TRBJ1-4): GAGVSQSPSNKVTEKGKDVELRCDPISGHTALYWYRQSLGQGLEFLIYFQGNSAPDKSGLPSDRFSAERTGGSVSTLTIQRTQQEDSAVYLCASSSRGTEKLFFGSGTQLSVL.

This clonotype occurred a few times. The V gene is TRBV4-3, the J gene TRBJ1-5; D not certain. The CDR3 extends over 15 amino acids. Germline CDR1 and CDR2: LGHNA and YSLEER. With 0 bases removed from V and 5 bases from J, the gap between germline ends came to 11 bases. The CDR3, as DNA: TGCGCCAGCAGCCAAGATCACGGCGGGGATCAGCCCCAGCATTTT. Protein: CASSQDHGGDQPQHF.

The V and J genes are TRBV6-2 or TRBV6-3 and TRBJ2-7; D unclear. Germline V gene lookup returns CDR1 MNHEY and CDR2 SVGEGT. CDR3 length equals 15 residues. The V gene lost 6 bases and the J gene lost 3 bases, with 18 bases spanning the gap. The CDR3 bases are TGTGCCAGCAGCCTTTGGACCTACGGAATCTACGAGCAGTACTTC. Protein: CASSLWTYGIYEQYF.

This clonotype was picked up many times. The gene calls are TRBV20-1 and TRBJ1-6, with D uncertain. The CDR3 is 13 residues long. V lost 6 bases and J lost 5, with 11 bases in between. Germline V gene lookup returns CDR1 DFQATT and CDR2 SNEGSKA (reference sequence). The CDR3 DNA sequence: TGCAGTGCCCGGCGTCCCGATAATTCACCCCTCCACTTT. Protein sequence: CSARRPDNSPLHF.

This clonotype was seen a handful of times. This CDR3 is CSVHAAANTEAFF. CDR3 coding DNA: TGCAGCGTTCATGCAGCCGCAAACACTGAAGCTTTCTTT. The chain uses TRBV29-1 and TRBJ1-1; no definite D call. In germline, CDR1 is SQVTM, CDR2 ANQGSEA. The CDR3 is made up of 13 amino acids. The V and J ends lost 5 bases and 2 bases respectively, with 12 bases between them.

In its sample, this clonotype was seen many times. This chain uses TRBV12-3 or TRBV12-4 with TRBJ1-2; 11 bases map to TRBD1. The CDR3 length is 15 residues. V was pared by 7 bases and J by 3 bases, with 7 bases of the junction left unmatched. The CDR3 DNA reads TGTGCCAGCACCCGGACAGGGGGCAGGGACTATGGCTACACCTTC. Amino acid sequence: CASTRTGGRDYGYTF.

This clonotype was detected a few times. The rearrangement uses TRBV12-3 or TRBV12-4 and TRBJ1-4; a possible D gene is TRBD1 (6 bases). The CDR3 is 15 amino acids. The V gene lost 3 bases and the J gene lost 3 bases, with 11 bases spanning the gap. The CDR3: CASSLGGGPNEKLFF. The CDR3 DNA sequence: TGTGCCAGCAGTTTGGGCGGGGGCCCTAATGAAAAACTGTTTTTT.

The chain couples TRBV6-5 to TRBJ2-3; D remains ambiguous. Trimming took 0 bases from V and 2 from J, leaving 6 bases between them. The length of the CDR3 is 14 residues. Germline lookup yields CDR1 MNHEY and CDR2 SVGAGI. In DNA, the CDR3 is TGTGCCAGCAGTTACTCTTCCCCCACAGATACGCAGTATTTT. It encodes CASSYSSPTDTQYF.

This clonotype was found a few times. The genes are TRBV12-3 or TRBV12-4 and TRBJ1-4, with 8 positions matching TRBD1. V dropped 2 bases and J dropped 0; count of bases not matched to a gene: 2. The CDR3 contains 16 residues. The chain's CDR3 is CASSLMGQATNEKLFF. CDR3 DNA: TGTGCCAGCAGTTTAATGGGACAGGCAACTAATGAAAAACTGTTTTTT.

The CDR3 sequence: CASSPGLAPVGELFF. The DNA for the CDR3 is TGTGCCAGCAGCCCTGGACTAGCCCCGGTCGGGGAGCTGTTTTTT. This chain joins TRBV7-3 and TRBJ2-2, with TRBD2 identical over 8 bases. The CDR3 extends over 15 amino acids. CDR1 is SGHTA, CDR2 FQGTGA, per germline. With 5 bases clipped from V and 7 bases from J, the junction kept 9 bases outside the gene matches.

The rearrangement joins TRBV5-6 to TRBJ1-6; 7 nucleotides line up with TRBD1. Germline V gene data show CDR1 as SGHDT and CDR2 as YYEEEE. The CDR3 loop spans 15 amino acids. V was pared by 4 bases and J by 2 bases, with 3 bases of the junction left unmatched. CDR3 DNA: TGTGCCAGCAGCCCCGGGACAGCCTATAATTCACCCCTCCACTTT. This sequence encodes CASSPGTAYNSPLHF.

Ten or more counts support this clonotype. The V gene is TRBV5-6, the J gene TRBJ1-5; D is uncertain. This CDR3 is built from 13 residues. With 2 bases removed from V and 4 bases from J, the gap between germline ends came to 7 bases. Germline CDR1 and CDR2: SGHDT and YYEEEE. CDR3 in amino acids: CASSFGSNQPQHF. The CDR3 coding sequence is TGTGCCAGCAGCTTCGGTTCAAATCAGCCCCAGCATTTT.

The rearrangement joins TRBV29-1 to TRBJ2-7; D unresolved. In germline, CDR1 is SQVTM, CDR2 ANQGSEA. The CDR3 has 11 amino acids. V was clipped by 3 bases and J by 3 bases, with 6 bases between them. This CDR3 reads CSVENSYEQYV. The CDR3 DNA is TGCAGCGTTGAGAATAGCTACGAGCAGTACGTC.

This rearrangement joins TRBV12-3 or TRBV12-4 to TRBJ1-1, with D unresolved. Trimming stripped 5 bases from V and 2 bases from J, with 12 bases between. CDR3 length: 14 residues. CDR3 sequence: CASSIRLENTEAFF. For the CDR3, the DNA is TGTGCCAGCAGTATCCGACTGGAAAACACTGAAGCTTTCTTT.

This clonotype was counted only a few times. V is TRBV6-5 and J is TRBJ1-2; D ambiguous. The CDR3 extends over 12 amino acids. V shed 7 bases and J shed 1 base, with 7 bases lying between them. CDR1 is MNHEY and CDR2 is SVGAGI in the germline V gene. The DNA for the CDR3 is TGTGCCAGCAACTACAGTAACTATGGCTACACCTTC. Its translation is CASNYSNYGYTF.

For this clonotype: One junction end does not reproduce the germline sequence, and a read error may be involved. The rearrangement joins TRBV13 to TRBJ1-1; D possibly corresponds to TRBD1 (5 bases). This CDR3 is 9 amino acids long. Germline CDR1 PRHDT, CDR2 FYEKMQ (reference sequence). The CDR3 spells CASSYRTSF. For the CDR3, the DNA is TGTGCCAGCAGCTACAGGACCTCCTTT.

This clonotype has only a few counts. V usage is TRBV20-1 and J usage is TRBJ1-1; 8 bases map to TRBD1. V lost 6 bases to trimming and J lost 5 bases; unmatched junction nucleotides: 8. CDR3 length: 13 residues. Looked up from germline, CDR1 is DFQATT and CDR2 is SNEGSKA (reference sequence). The DNA for the CDR3 is TGCAGTGCGGACAGGGAATCAGTAACTGAAGCTTTCTTT. It is translated as CSADRESVTEAFF.

The chain combines TRBV29-1 with TRBJ1-2, with a tentative D call TRBD1 (5 bases). V shed 7 bases and J shed 6 bases, with 15 bases lying between them. The CDR3 contains 12 residues. The V gene's germline CDR1 is SQVTM and CDR2 ANQGSEA. CDR3 amino acids: CSARAREDGYTF. Here the CDR3 DNA reads TGCAGCGCCCGGGCCAGGGAGGATGGCTACACCTTC.

The V and J genes are TRBV12-3 or TRBV12-4 and TRBJ2-1; no definite D call. The germline V and J ends were trimmed by 0 bases and 10 bases, with 10 bases remaining between them. This CDR3 comprises 13 residues. CDR3 residues: CASSLAPVDEQFF. The CDR3 DNA reads as TGTGCCAGCAGTTTAGCGCCCGTAGACGAGCAGTTCTTC.

CDR3 in DNA: TGTGCCAGCAGCGGACCGTTTGGGACAGGGGACGGTGGAAACACCATATATTTT. Translated, it gives CASSGPFGTGDGGNTIYF. V gene TRBV9 combines with J gene TRBJ1-3; 10 bases align to TRBD1. This CDR3 has 18 residues. The trim removed 3 bases at V and 3 bases at J, leaving 12 bases unmatched. Per the germline V gene, CDR1 is SGDLS and CDR2 is YYNGEE.

The rearrangement joins TRBV5-1 to TRBJ2-5; D gene ambiguous. CDR1 is SGHRS, CDR2 YFSETQ, per germline. V was cut by 1 base and J by 5 bases, with 9 bases left in between. CDR3 length: 13 amino acids. The CDR3 spells CASSLIVGETQYF. In DNA form, the CDR3 reads TGCGCCAGCAGCTTGATTGTGGGGGAGACCCAGTACTTC.

The chain joins TRBV28 to TRBJ1-2; D is unclear. V gave up 1 base and J gave up 7 bases, with 16 bases separating them. The length of the CDR3 is 15 residues. The V gene's germline CDR1 is MDHEN and CDR2 SYDVKM. CDR3 nucleotide sequence: TGTGCCAGCAGTTTATTGGCTGCCCAGGTCTCTGGCTACACCTTC. This encodes CASSLLAAQVSGYTF.